This T cell receptor (beta chain) was sequenced for a study of blood T cell repertoires in COVID-19. At the level of the study: Italy, Spain and the United States were the sources of the convalescent and acute COVID-19 samples. The cDNA or gDNA used as material had been derived from T cells, B-cell-depleted T cells, or PBMCs.

How the authors handled the data: Counts of nucleated cells, estimated from reference gene primer amplification, were obtained. TCRdb keeps only in-frame clones here, not all; method: immunoSEQ multiplex PCR. V, J and clone size derive from that table, while D and trimming were established from the DNA sequence. The top ten clones hold under 8% of a sample with 66,000 or so clones, 86% of them seen once. Material for sequencing was peripheral blood. The clonotype originates from a man aged 50 or older with active COVID-19.

As DNA, the CDR3 is TGTGCCAGCAGTGGACAGGGCCTAAGGAATGAGCAGTTCTTC. It specifies CASSGQGLRNEQFF. The chain employs TRBV2 and TRBJ2-1; 7 bases are shared with TRBD1. There are 14 residues in the CDR3. Trimming removed 4 bases from V and 7 bases from J; junction bases left unmatched: 7. Germline loops: CDR1 SNHLY, CDR2 FYNNEI. The full variable domain, rest sourced from reference TRBV2 and TRBJ2-1, is EPEVTQTPSHQVTQMGQEVILRCVPISNHLYFYWYRQILGQKVEFLVSFYNNEISEKSEIFDDQFSVERPDGSNFTLKIRSTKLEDSAMYFCASSGQGLRNEQFFGPGTRLTVL.